Shown below are 2 T cell receptor beta chains from a single sample sequenced in a study of T cell responses to AZD1222 COVID-19 vaccine. The repertoire was sequenced with immunoSEQ multiplex PCR; TCRdb's copy has only in-frame clones and lacks some. This sample carries about 180,000 clones, 85% to 90% of them seen once, and the ten largest clones take 7.5% to 9.5%. The starting material was peripheral blood, obtained on day 0 of AZD1222 vaccination. The receptors were gathered from an adult in good health.

V gene TRBV9 combines with J gene TRBJ2-1, with D possibly TRBD2 on 7 matching bases. Germline assignment: CDR1 SGDLS and CDR2 YYNGEE. The V gene lost 0 bases and the J gene lost 5 bases, with 21 bases spanning the gap. The CDR3 spans 18 residues. The chain's CDR3 is CASSVAVGGGAYDNEQFF. The CDR3 coding sequence is TGTGCCAGCAGCGTAGCTGTAGGGGGAGGGGCCTACGACAATGAGCAGTTCTTC. Supplemented by reference TRBV9 and TRBJ2-1, the full variable domain reads DSGVTQTPKHLITATGQRVTLRCSPRSGDLSVYWYQQSLDQGLQFLIQYYNGEERAKGNILERFSAQQFPDLHSELNLSSLELGDSALYFCASSVAVGGGAYDNEQFFGPGTRLTVL.

V and J are TRBV3-1 (or the pseudogene TRBV3-2) and TRBJ1-6; 9 bases are a match to TRBD1. The CDR3 consists of 18 residues. V was clipped by 0 bases and J by 2 bases; unmatched bases: 5. The germline V gene has CDR1 LGHDT and CDR2 YNNKEL (reference sequence). DNA of the CDR3: TGTGCCAGCAGCCAAGAAGAGGGGACAGGGCCCTATAATTCACCCCTCCACTTT. Protein product: CASSQEEGTGPYNSPLHF.